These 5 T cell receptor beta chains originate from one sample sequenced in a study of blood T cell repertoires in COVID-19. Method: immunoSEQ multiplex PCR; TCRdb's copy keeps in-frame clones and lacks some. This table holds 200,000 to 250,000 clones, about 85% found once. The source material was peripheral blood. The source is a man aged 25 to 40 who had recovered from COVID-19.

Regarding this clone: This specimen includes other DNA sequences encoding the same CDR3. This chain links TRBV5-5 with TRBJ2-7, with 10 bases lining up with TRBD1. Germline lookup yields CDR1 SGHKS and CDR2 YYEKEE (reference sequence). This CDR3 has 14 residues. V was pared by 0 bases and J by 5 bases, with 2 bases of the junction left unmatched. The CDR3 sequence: CASSLGQGADEQYV. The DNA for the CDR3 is TGTGCCAGCAGCTTGGGACAGGGGGCTGACGAGCAGTACGTC.

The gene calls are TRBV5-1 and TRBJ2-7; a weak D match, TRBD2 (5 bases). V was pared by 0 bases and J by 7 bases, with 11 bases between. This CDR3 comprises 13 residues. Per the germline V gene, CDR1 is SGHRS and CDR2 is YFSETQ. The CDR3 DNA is TGCGCCAGCAGCTTGGGGACGTCGGGAGAGCAGTACTTC. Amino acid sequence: CASSLGTSGEQYF.

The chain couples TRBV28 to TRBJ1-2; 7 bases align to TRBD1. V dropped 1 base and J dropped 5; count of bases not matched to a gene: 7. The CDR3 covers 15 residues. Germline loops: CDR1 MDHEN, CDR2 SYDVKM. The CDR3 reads CASSLYWAGGYGYTF. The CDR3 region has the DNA TGTGCCAGCAGTTTATACTGGGCAGGGGGGTATGGCTACACCTTC.

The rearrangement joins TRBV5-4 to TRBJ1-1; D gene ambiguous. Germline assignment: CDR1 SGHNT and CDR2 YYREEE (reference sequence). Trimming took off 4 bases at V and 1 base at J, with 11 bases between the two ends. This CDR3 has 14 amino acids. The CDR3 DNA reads TGTGCCAGCAGCGAAACGACACCGAACACTGAAGCTTTCTTT. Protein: CASSETTPNTEAFF.

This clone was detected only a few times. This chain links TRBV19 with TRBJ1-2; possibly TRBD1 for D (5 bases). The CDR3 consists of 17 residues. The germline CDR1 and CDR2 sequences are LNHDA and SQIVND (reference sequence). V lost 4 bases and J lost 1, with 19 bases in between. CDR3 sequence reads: CASSRRRAGNNNYGYTF. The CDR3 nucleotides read TGTGCCAGTAGTAGACGACGGGCAGGGAACAATAACTATGGCTACACCTTC.